Described below is a single T cell receptor beta chain sequence and its context. The data stem from a study of OX40 agonist ivuxolimab in advanced cancers. The CDR3 spans 13 residues. Germline V gives CDR1 LNHDA, CDR2 SQIVND (reference sequence). The V end lost 3 bases, the J end lost 3 bases, and 3 bases lay between the germline ends. Method: immunoSEQ multiplex PCR; TCRdb's copy keeps in-frame clones and lacks some. This table has around 66,000 clones, about 86% appearing once. The chain carries TRBV19 and TRBJ1-6; no firm D call. The sequence came from an adult with an advanced solid tumor such as melanoma, head and neck, liver or kidney cancer. The input for sequencing was CD4+ or CD8+ T cells sorted from blood, taken in a trial of the OX40 agonist ivuxolimab. Here the CDR3 DNA reads TGTGCCAGTAGTATCGGCTATAATTCACCCCTCCACTTT. Translated, it gives CASSIGYNSPLHF.